This T cell receptor (beta chain) derives from a study of T cell responses to AZD1222 COVID-19 vaccine. Study findings and constraints: When two AZD1222 doses had been given, Spike-specific TCR breadth and depth rose.

The V end lost 0 bases, the J end lost 7 bases, and 16 bases lay between the germline ends. Germline CDR1 reads GTSNPN; CDR2 reads SVGIG (reference sequence). The CDR3 is 16 residues long. Concerning this clone itself: What it binds is unknown.

TCRdb's copy holds only in-frame clones and misses some; the assay was immunoSEQ multiplex PCR. Its clone listing holds under 150,000 clones. The chain couples TRBV30 to TRBJ1-6; no reliable D call. The clonotype was recovered from an adult in good health. Sequences were obtained from peripheral blood. This chain's CDR3 is CAWSVPTYGVNSPLHF. The CDR3 nucleotides are TGTGCCTGGAGTGTACCGACTTATGGGGTCAATTCACCCCTCCACTTT.